One sample yielded the 24 T cell receptor beta chains listed below, sequenced in a study of vaccination and CD4 T cells after COVID-19. Sequence data for DNA of cultured CD4+ T cells were generated by the Oncomine TCR Beta short-read assay. TCRdb redid the calling of the PCR reads with MiXCR, one entry per CDR3 protein. The repertoire consists of a few thousand distinct CDR3 sequences, with 29% occurring once and the leading ten covering about 45%. These receptors lack a known antigen. Treatment defined: roughly ten-day PBMC culture with coronavirus spike peptide pools or control peptides (ViraFEST assay). Investigators obtained the unexposed donor's CD4+ T cells before the COVID-19 pandemic (2011-2018). Sequencing was performed on CD4+ T cells from blood, cultured in vitro. The source of these receptors is a human donor in good health.

This clonotype was seen only a few times. The chain carries TRBV6-1 and TRBJ1-2, with TRBD1 identical over 7 bases. The CDR3 has 13 amino acids. The germline V gene encodes CDR1 MNHNS and CDR2 SASEGT. V trimming: 5 bases; J trimming: 4 bases; junction bases outside the gene matches: 4. The CDR3 loop reads CASSTGQFYGYTF. In DNA form, the CDR3 reads TGTGCCAGCAGTACGGGACAGTTCTATGGCTACACCTTC.

This clonotype was seen a few times. This chain joins TRBV7-2 and TRBJ2-7, with 11 bases fitting TRBD2. The V gene's germline CDR1 is SGHTA and CDR2 FQGNSA. The CDR3 is made up of 15 amino acids. Trimming removed 5 bases from V and 7 bases from J; junction bases left unmatched: 10. CDR3 DNA: TGTGCCAGCAGCCCCGATAGCGGGAGGGTGGGGGAGCAGTACTTC. The encoded protein is CASSPDSGRVGEQYF.

This clonotype was detected a few times. The V gene is TRBV6-5, the J gene TRBJ2-7, with D perhaps matching TRBD2 (5 bases). Germline V gene lookup returns CDR1 MNHEY and CDR2 SVGAGI. V dropped 2 bases and J dropped 4 bases, with 12 bases sitting between them. This CDR3 contains 14 residues. The CDR3 spells CASSYTTGGYEQYF. The CDR3 coding sequence is TGTGCCAGCAGTTACACCACTGGAGGTTACGAGCAGTACTTC.

This clonotype is large in the sample. The gene calls are TRBV7-2 and TRBJ2-2; D assignment may be TRBD1 or TRBD2 (6 bases each). The ends were cut back, 7 bases at V and 5 bases at J, with 20 bases in the middle. The CDR3 spans 16 residues. Germline CDR1 and CDR2: SGHTA and FQGNSA. This CDR3 reads CASKQQGGTTTGELFF. Written as DNA, the CDR3 is TGTGCCAGCAAACAACAGGGCGGGACGACGACCGGGGAGCTGTTTTTT.

The J gene is TRBJ2-7, the V gene TRBV7-2; D is undetermined. CDR3 length: 14 residues. Deletions cut 5 bases from V and 6 bases from J, with 17 bases between. CDR1 and CDR2 (germline): SGHTA, FQGNSA. The CDR3 DNA reads as TGTGCCAGCAGCACCGCTGGGCTCCTGGGCGAGCAGTACTTC. Encoded protein: CASSTAGLLGEQYF.

Notes on this clonotype: The conserved final phenylalanine or tryptophan is absent from the CDR3, which likely points to a read error. CDR3 in amino acids: CATSDSGSFAGSYEQYS. The CDR3 DNA sequence: TGTGCCACCAGTGATTCGGGCAGCTTCGCGGGCTCCTACGAGCAGTACTCC. The chain joins TRBV24-1 to TRBJ2-7; D perhaps matches TRBD2 (5 bases). Germline V gene sequence: CDR1 KGHDR, CDR2 SFDVKD. The CDR3 consists of 17 residues. Trimming cost V 2 bases and J 0 bases, with 16 bases left between them.

This clonotype has just a few counts. The V and J genes are TRBV28 and TRBJ2-7; 7 bases are shared with TRBD2. The germline V gene has CDR1 MDHEN and CDR2 SYDVKM. CDR3 size: 15 residues. J gave up 7 bases and V 6 bases, and 15 bases lay outside the gene matches. Here the CDR3 DNA reads TGTGCCAGCAGCCCCAGGACTAGTTATTTTTGGGAGCAGTACTTC. Translating gives CASSPRTSYFWEQYF.

This clonotype occurred a few times. This rearrangement joins TRBV4-1 to TRBJ1-5; D is perhaps TRBD1 (5 bases). The germline V and J ends were trimmed by 0 bases and 4 bases, with 10 bases remaining between them. This CDR3 comprises 15 residues. Germline CDR1 is MGHRA and CDR2 is YSYEKL. The CDR3 DNA is TGCGCCAGCAGCCAAGATCCCGGGGGGAATCAGCCCCAGCATTTT. It yields the protein CASSQDPGGNQPQHF.

This clonotype occurred a few times. This chain links TRBV20-1 with TRBJ1-5; D is perhaps TRBD1 (5 bases). Trimming pared 5 bases from V and 5 bases from J, leaving 10 bases between. CDR3 size: 12 residues. CDR1 DFQATT and CDR2 SNEGSKA come from the germline V gene (reference sequence). CDR3 DNA: TGCAGTGCTTGGGACCCCGATCAGCCCCAGCATTTT. It translates to CSAWDPDQPQHF.

V usage is TRBV6-1 and J usage is TRBJ1-1; TRBD1 matches 7 bases. Germline V gives CDR1 MNHNS, CDR2 SASEGT. CDR3 size: 16 residues. Trimming took 8 bases from V and 1 from J; bases not matched to a gene: 13. CDR3 coding DNA: TGTGCCAGCGTAATAACCGGGACAGCAAAGAACACTGAAGCTTTCTTT. As protein: CASVITGTAKNTEAFF.

The chain carries TRBV6-1 and TRBJ2-2, with 7 bases lining up with TRBD1. The CDR3 totals 16 residues. Germline V gene data show CDR1 as MNHNS and CDR2 as SASEGT. Trimming removed 4 bases from V and 1 base from J; junction bases left unmatched: 6. This CDR3 reads CASSGPGQKNTGELFF. The CDR3 region has the DNA TGTGCCAGCAGTGGTCCGGGACAGAAGAACACCGGGGAGCTGTTTTTT.

The chain carries TRBV27 and TRBJ1-5; the D is unclear. The CDR3 runs 13 residues. Between the trimmed V and J ends, which lost 2 bases and 9 bases, there was a span of 11 bases. CDR1 is MNHEY, CDR2 SMNVEV, per germline (reference sequence). The DNA for the CDR3 is TGTGCCAGCAGTTTAACAAGTATAACGCCCCAGCATTTT. It translates to CASSLTSITPQHF.

This clonotype was recorded a few times. CDR3 bases: TGTGCCAGCAGTTACACGTATTCCAACCAAGAGACCCAGTACTTC. Its protein product is CASSYTYSNQETQYF. The J gene is TRBJ2-5, the V gene TRBV6-5, with D unclear. The CDR3 runs 15 residues. The V end lost 2 bases, the J end lost 0 bases, and 10 bases lay between the germline ends. Per the germline V gene, CDR1 is MNHEY and CDR2 is SVGAGI.

This clonotype was seen a handful of times. This rearrangement joins TRBV4-2 to TRBJ2-3; 10 bases are shared with TRBD2. Germline V gene data show CDR1 as LGHNA and CDR2 as YNFKEQ. The CDR3 sequence is 13 residues long. V lost 3 bases and J lost 6; bases outside the gene matches: 0. In DNA, the CDR3 is TGTGCCAGCAGCCAGGGACTAGCGGATACGCAGTATTTT. Residues: CASSQGLADTQYF.

This chain joins TRBV7-9 and TRBJ1-2; D is uncertain. This CDR3 spans 13 amino acids. Per the germline V gene, CDR1 is SEHNR and CDR2 is FQNEAQ (reference sequence). The V end lost 6 bases, the J end lost 6 bases, and 14 bases lay between the germline ends. The CDR3 loop reads CASRNVSRDGYTF. CDR3 DNA sequence: TGTGCCAGCAGAAACGTCTCTCGCGATGGCTACACCTTC.

The V call is TRBV5-1, the J call TRBJ2-3, with 7 bases identical to TRBD2. The germline CDR1 and CDR2 sequences are SGHRS and YFSETQ. The CDR3 is made up of 15 amino acids. V lost 0 bases, J lost 2 bases, and 3 bases stayed unmatched. This CDR3 reads CASSLARGDTDTQYF. The DNA of the CDR3 is TGCGCCAGCAGCTTGGCTCGGGGGGACACAGATACGCAGTATTTT.

This chain joins TRBV28 and TRBJ1-4; D perhaps matches TRBD1 (5 bases). The V gene's germline CDR1 is MDHEN and CDR2 SYDVKM. This CDR3 region has 14 residues. V was shortened by 3 bases and J by 5 bases, with 10 bases between the two germline ends. This CDR3 reads CASSLGGTNEKLFF. DNA for the CDR3: TGTGCCAGCAGTTTGGGGGGGACGAATGAAAAACTGTTTTTT.

This clonotype has just a few counts. The chain carries TRBV20-1 and TRBJ1-1; D is perhaps TRBD1 (5 bases). There are 14 residues in the CDR3. Germline CDR1 and CDR2: DFQATT and SNEGSKA (reference sequence). Between the trimmed V and J ends, which lost 4 bases and 1 base, there was a span of 13 bases. Here the CDR3 reads CSATQGLPNTEAFF. The CDR3 DNA sequence: TGCAGTGCTACCCAGGGACTTCCGAACACTGAAGCTTTCTTT.

The chain joins TRBV11-2 to TRBJ2-7; D unresolved. Trimming pared 4 bases from V and 7 bases from J, leaving 20 bases between. CDR1 and CDR2 from the germline V gene are SGHAT and FQNNGV. This CDR3 spans 15 amino acids. The CDR3 here is CASSSPRTALREQYF. The CDR3 nucleotides are TGTGCCAGCAGCTCGCCCAGGACGGCATTACGAGAGCAGTACTTC.

The V call is TRBV28, the J call TRBJ2-7, with D maybe TRBD2 (6 bases). Per the germline V gene, CDR1 is MDHEN and CDR2 is SYDVKM. There are 14 residues in the CDR3. V shed 6 bases and J shed 7 bases, with 19 bases lying between them. The CDR3 here is CASSPRDWAREQYF. The CDR3 coding sequence is TGTGCCAGCAGCCCTCGGGACTGGGCACGGGAGCAGTACTTC.

V usage is TRBV30 and J usage is TRBJ1-2; TRBD1 is a possible D gene (5 bases). Trimming cost V 0 bases and J 1 base, with 18 bases left between them. Germline loops: CDR1 GTSNPN, CDR2 SVGIG (reference sequence). The CDR3 loop spans 17 amino acids. The CDR3 loop is CAWSVGSTGQNNYGYTF. The CDR3 nucleotides are TGTGCCTGGAGTGTAGGCTCAACAGGACAAAATAACTATGGCTACACCTTC.

This clonotype was detected a few times. The chain carries TRBV12-3 or TRBV12-4 and TRBJ1-1; no definite D call. The V end was cut by 4 bases, the J end by 9 bases, with 12 bases between. The CDR3 loop spans 12 amino acids. CDR3 protein: CASSYGVSQAFF. CDR3 DNA sequence: TGTGCCAGCAGTTACGGGGTCTCCCAAGCTTTCTTT.

This clonotype occurred once. This chain connects TRBV18 to TRBJ2-1; no clear D. The germline CDR1 and CDR2 sequences are KGHSH and LQKENI. The V end was cut by 3 bases, the J end by 3 bases, with 9 bases between. This CDR3 is built from 14 residues. The CDR3 DNA reads TGTGCCAGCTCACCCCGGGCCAACTACAATGAGCAGTTCTTC. Protein: CASSPRANYNEQFF.

This chain links TRBV5-4 with TRBJ1-3; TRBD1 might be the D (5 bases). V lost 0 bases, J lost 3 bases, and 13 bases lay in between. The germline V gene has CDR1 SGHNT and CDR2 YYREEE (reference sequence). CDR3 length: 16 amino acids. CDR3 sequence: CASSLAGGRIGNTIYF. The CDR3 DNA reads TGTGCCAGCAGCTTGGCCGGGGGAAGGATTGGAAACACCATATATTTT. Combining the CDR3 with reference TRBV5-4 and TRBJ1-3 gives the whole variable domain ETGVTQSPTHLIKTRGQQVTLRCSSQSGHNTVSWYQQALGQGPQFIFQYYREEENGRGNFPPRFSGLQFPNYSSELNVNALELDDSALYLCASSLAGGRIGNTIYFGEGSWLTVV.